Here is one TCR beta chain with its context. The method was immunoSEQ multiplex PCR; TCRdb's version includes in-frame clones alone and lacks a portion of them. The sample lists more than 150,000 clones; approximately 80% were seen once. The data are from a study of blood T cell repertoires in COVID-19. About the research overall: The origin of the acute and convalescent COVID-19 samples was the United States, Italy and Spain. PBMCs, B-cell-depleted T cells, or T cells were the source of the cDNA or gDNA that made up the material.

CDR3 length: 15 amino acids. V was clipped by 7 bases and J by 9 bases, with 22 bases between them. Germline CDR1 reads SNHLY; CDR2 reads FYNNEI. Those enrolled, adults aged about 18 to 89 years, came from about two dozen US areas. Sequencing was performed on PBMCs or T cells enriched from blood (not recorded which). The V call is TRBV2, the J call TRBJ2-1, with D maybe TRBD1 (6 bases). The source of this sequence is a woman in her forties or fifties who had recovered from COVID-19. In nucleotides, the CDR3 is TGTGCCAGCATCGATCGGGCAGGGGTTGGGAGTGAGCAGTTCTTC. Protein sequence: CASIDRAGVGSEQFF. Combining the CDR3 with reference TRBV2 and TRBJ2-1 gives the whole variable domain EPEVTQTPSHQVTQMGQEVILRCVPISNHLYFYWYRQILGQKVEFLVSFYNNEISEKSEIFDDQFSVERPDGSNFTLKIRSTKLEDSAMYFCASIDRAGVGSEQFFGPGTRLTVL.